This T cell receptor beta chain was recorded in a study of TIL therapy for anti-PD-1-resistant metastatic lung cancer. Overall study results and limits: Infused TIL clonotypes partially replaced the baseline blood repertoire, then decayed over months.

Germline loops: CDR1 SQVTM, CDR2 ANQGSEA. The CDR3 has 13 amino acids. Trimming took off 6 bases at V and 2 bases at J, with 13 bases between the two ends. This was the immunoSEQ v3 assay. Sequencing depth was 1.5 million to 2 million read pairs for survey level, roughly 5-6.5 million for deep. Assay used: immunoSEQ multiplex PCR; TCRdb lists only in-frame clones, some missing. The sample lists about 60,000 clones; 69% were seen once. Time point reported: pre-treatment sample, taken before nivolumab and TIL therapy. This clone showed up just a few times. Its cognate antigen is unknown. This sample comprised blood, obtained at baseline. The source is a person aged 25 to 85 with non-small cell lung cancer. The chain is built from TRBV29-1 and TRBJ1-1; no clear D. In nucleotides, the CDR3 is TGCAGCGTCCTGGACGGAGACAACACTGAAGCTTTCTTT. This codes for CSVLDGDNTEAFF.